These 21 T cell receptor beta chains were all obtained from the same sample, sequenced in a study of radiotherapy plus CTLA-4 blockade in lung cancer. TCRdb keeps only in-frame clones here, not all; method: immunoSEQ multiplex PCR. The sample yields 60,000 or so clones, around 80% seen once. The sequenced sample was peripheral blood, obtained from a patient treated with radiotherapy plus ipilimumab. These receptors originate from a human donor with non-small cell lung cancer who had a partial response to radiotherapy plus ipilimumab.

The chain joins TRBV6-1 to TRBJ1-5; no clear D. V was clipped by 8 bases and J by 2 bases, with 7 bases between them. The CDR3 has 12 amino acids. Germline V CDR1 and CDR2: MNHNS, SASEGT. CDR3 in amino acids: CASEGGNQPQHF. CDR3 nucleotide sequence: TGTGCCAGCGAGGGCGGCAATCAGCCCCAGCATTTT.

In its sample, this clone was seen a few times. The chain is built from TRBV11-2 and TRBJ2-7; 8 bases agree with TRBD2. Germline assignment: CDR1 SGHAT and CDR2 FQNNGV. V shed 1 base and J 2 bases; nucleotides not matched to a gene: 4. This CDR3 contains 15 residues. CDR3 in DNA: TGTGCCAGCAGCTTAGCGGGGGGGGCAGCCTACGAGCAGTACTTC. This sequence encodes CASSLAGGAAYEQYF.

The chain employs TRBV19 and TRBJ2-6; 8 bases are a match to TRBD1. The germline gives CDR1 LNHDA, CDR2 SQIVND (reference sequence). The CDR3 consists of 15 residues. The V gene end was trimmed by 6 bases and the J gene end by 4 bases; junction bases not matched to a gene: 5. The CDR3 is CASSTRGLGANVLTF. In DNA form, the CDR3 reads TGTGCCAGTAGCACCAGGGGGCTCGGGGCCAACGTCCTGACTTTC.

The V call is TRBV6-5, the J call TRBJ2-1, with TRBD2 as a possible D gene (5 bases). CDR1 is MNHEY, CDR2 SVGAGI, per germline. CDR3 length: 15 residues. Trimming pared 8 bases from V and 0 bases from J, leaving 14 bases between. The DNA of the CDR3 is TGTGCCAGCCGATATGGGGAGAGCTCCTACAATGAGCAGTTCTTC. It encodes CASRYGESSYNEQFF.

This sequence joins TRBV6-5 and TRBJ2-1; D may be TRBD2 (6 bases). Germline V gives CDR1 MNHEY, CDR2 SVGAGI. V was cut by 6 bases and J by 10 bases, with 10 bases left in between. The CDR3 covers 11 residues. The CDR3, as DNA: TGTGCCAGCAGGCGTCGGGGGGAGCAGTTCTTC. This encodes CASRRRGEQFF.

The CDR3 DNA reads TGTGCCAGCAGCCAAGAGCGGGGGGGCCGGAACGAGCAGTACTTC. It encodes CASSQERGGRNEQYF. This sequence joins TRBV4-2 and TRBJ2-7; TRBD2 matches 9 bases. The germline CDR1 and CDR2 sequences are LGHNA and YNFKEQ. This CDR3 has 15 residues. J gave up 5 bases and V 0 bases, and 5 bases lay outside the gene matches.

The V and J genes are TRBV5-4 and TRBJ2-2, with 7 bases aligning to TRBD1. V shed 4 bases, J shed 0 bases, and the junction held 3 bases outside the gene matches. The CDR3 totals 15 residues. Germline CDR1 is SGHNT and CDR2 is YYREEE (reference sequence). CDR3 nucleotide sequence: TGTGCCAGCAGCGGGGGACAGCCGAACACCGGGGAGCTGTTTTTT. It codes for CASSGGQPNTGELFF.

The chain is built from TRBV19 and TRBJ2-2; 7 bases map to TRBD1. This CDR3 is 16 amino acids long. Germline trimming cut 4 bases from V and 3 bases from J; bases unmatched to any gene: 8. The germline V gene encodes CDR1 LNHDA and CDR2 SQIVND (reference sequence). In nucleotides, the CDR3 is TGTGCCAGTAGTAGAGGTGGGGACAGTCACACCGGGGAGCTGTTTTTT. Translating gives CASSRGGDSHTGELFF.

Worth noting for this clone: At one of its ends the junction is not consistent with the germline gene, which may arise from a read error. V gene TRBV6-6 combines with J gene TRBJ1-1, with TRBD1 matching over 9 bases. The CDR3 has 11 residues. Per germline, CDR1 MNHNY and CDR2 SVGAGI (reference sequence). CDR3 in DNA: TGTGCCAGCGGAAGACAGGGGGAAGTTTTCTTT. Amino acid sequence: CASGRQGEVFF.

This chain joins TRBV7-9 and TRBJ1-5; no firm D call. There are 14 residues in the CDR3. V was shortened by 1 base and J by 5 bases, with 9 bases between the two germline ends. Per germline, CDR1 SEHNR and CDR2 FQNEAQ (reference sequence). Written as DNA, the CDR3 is TGTGCCAGCAGCTTAGGAGGCGGGCATCAGCCCCAGCATTTT. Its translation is CASSLGGGHQPQHF.

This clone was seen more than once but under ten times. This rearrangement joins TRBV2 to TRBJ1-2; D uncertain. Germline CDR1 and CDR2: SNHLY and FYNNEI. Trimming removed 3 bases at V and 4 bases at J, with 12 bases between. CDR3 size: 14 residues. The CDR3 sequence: CASSDSPLSYGYTF. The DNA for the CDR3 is TGTGCCAGCAGTGACTCTCCCCTCAGCTATGGCTACACCTTC.

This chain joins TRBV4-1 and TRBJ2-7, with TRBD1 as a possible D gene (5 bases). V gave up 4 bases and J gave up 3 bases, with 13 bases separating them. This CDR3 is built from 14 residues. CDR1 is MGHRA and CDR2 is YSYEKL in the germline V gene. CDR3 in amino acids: CASSPVQAVYEQYF. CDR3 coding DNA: TGCGCCAGCAGCCCAGTACAGGCGGTCTACGAGCAGTACTTC.

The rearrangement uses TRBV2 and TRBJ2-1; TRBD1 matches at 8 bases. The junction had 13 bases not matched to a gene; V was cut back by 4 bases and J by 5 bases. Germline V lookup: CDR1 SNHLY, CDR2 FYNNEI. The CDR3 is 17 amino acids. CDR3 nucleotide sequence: TGTGCCAGCAGTGTACAACGCAGGGGGCGAGTCAACAATGAGCAGTTCTTC. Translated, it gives CASSVQRRGRVNNEQFF.

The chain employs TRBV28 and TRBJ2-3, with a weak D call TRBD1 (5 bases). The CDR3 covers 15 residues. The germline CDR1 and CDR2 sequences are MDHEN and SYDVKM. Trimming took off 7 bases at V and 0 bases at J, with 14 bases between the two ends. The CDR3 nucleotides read TGTGCCAGCACCCCCAGCCAGGGAAGCACAGATACGCAGTATTTT. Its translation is CASTPSQGSTDTQYF.

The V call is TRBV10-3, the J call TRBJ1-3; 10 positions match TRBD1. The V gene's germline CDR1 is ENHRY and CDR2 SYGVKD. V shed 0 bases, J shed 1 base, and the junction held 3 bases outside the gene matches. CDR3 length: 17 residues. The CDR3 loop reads CAISESTGGPSGNTIYF. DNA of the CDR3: TGTGCCATCAGTGAGTCGACAGGGGGCCCGTCTGGAAACACCATATATTTT.

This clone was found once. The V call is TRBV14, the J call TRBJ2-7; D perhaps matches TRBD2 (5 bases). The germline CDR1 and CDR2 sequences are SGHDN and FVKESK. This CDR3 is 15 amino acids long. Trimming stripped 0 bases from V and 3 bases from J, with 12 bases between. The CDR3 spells CASSQDSVVSYEQYF. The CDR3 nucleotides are TGTGCCAGCAGCCAAGATAGCGTAGTAAGCTACGAGCAGTACTTC.

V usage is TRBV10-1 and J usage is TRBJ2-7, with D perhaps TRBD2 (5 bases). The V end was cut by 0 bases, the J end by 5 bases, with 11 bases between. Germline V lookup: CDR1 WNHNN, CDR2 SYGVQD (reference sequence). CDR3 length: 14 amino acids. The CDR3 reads CASSESIATHEQYF. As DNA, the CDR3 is TGCGCCAGCAGTGAGTCCATAGCGACCCACGAGCAGTACTTC.

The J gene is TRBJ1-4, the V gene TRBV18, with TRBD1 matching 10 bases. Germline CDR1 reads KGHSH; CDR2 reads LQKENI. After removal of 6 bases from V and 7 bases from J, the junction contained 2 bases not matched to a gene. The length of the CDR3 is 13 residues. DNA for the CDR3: TGTGCCAGCTCTCGGGACAGGGGTGAAAAACTGTTTTTT. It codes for CASSRDRGEKLFF.

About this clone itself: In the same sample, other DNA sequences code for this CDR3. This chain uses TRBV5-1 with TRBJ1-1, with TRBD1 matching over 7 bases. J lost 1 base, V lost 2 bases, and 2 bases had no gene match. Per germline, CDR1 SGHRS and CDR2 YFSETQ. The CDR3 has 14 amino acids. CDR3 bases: TGCGCCAGCAGCTTAACAGGGGCGAACACTGAAGCTTTCTTT. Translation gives CASSLTGANTEAFF. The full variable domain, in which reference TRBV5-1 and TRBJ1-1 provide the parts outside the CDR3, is KAGVTQTPRYLIKTRGQQVTLSCSPISGHRSVSWYQQTPGQGLQFLFEYFSETQRNKGNFPGRFSGRQFSNSRSEMNVSTLELGDSALYLCASSLTGANTEAFFGQGTRLTVV.

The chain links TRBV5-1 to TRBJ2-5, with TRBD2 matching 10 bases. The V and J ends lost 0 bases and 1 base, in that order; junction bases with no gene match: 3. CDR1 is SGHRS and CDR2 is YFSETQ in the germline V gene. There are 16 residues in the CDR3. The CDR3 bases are TGCGCCAGCAGCTTGGCAACTAGCGGGGTCCAAGAGACCCAGTACTTC. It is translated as CASSLATSGVQETQYF.

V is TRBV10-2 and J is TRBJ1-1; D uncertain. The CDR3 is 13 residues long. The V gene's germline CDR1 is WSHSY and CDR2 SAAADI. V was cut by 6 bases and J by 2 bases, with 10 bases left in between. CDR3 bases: TGCGCCAGCAGCTGGACGGGAAACACTGAAGCTTTCTTT. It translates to CASSWTGNTEAFF.